These T cell receptor beta chains were read from a single sample in a study of shared clonotypes between healthy human individuals. Measured with immunoSEQ multiplex PCR; TCRdb has only the in-frame clones, and not every one. The sample holds 2 million to 2.5 million clones, around 92% seen once. The sequenced sample was naive CD4+ T cells from PBMCs. The receptors were sampled from a man aged 18 to 29 in good health. Some clones in this sample may be carry-over from other donors' samples. The CDR3 runs from the conserved cysteine through the conserved F or W. The D gene is left open where the match is weak. Rows may omit the clone size; those that give it use once, few, many or a size class.

D gene | CDR3 length | J gene | clone size | V gene | CDR3 protein | CDR3 DNA
- | 16 | TRBJ2-7 | - | TRBV2 | CASSARGPAAGSEQYF | TGTGCCAGCAGTGCTAGGGGCCCGGCGGCGGGGAGCGAGCAGTACTTC
- | 14 | TRBJ1-1 | few | TRBV7-2 | CAFTTGTMNTEAFF | TGTGCCTTTACCACAGGGACCATGAACACTGAAGCTTTCTTT
- | 15 | TRBJ1-1 | - | TRBV6-6 | CASSYSTGGYAEAFF | TGTGCCAGCAGTTACTCTACGGGAGGGTACGCTGAAGCTTTCTTT
- | 15 | TRBJ2-1 | - | TRBV28 | CASSPLGGSYNEQFF | TGTGCCAGCAGTCCATTAGGGGGGTCCTACAATGAGCAGTTCTTC
- | 15 | TRBJ2-7 | - | TRBV21-1 | CASSKVGPRPYEQYF | TGTGCCAGCAGCAAAGTAGGACCGCGCCCCTACGAGCAGTACTTC
TRBD2 | 16 | TRBJ2-1 | - | TRBV11-1 | CASSLAGLAGNNEQFF | TGTGCCAGCAGCTTAGCAGGTCTAGCGGGTAACAATGAGCAGTTCTTC
TRBD2 | 18 | TRBJ2-5 | - | TRBV5-1 | CASSPTSGRNGLGETQYF | TGCGCCAGCAGCCCGACTAGCGGGAGAAATGGGTTGGGAGAGACCCAGTACTTC
TRBD2 | 16 | TRBJ2-5 | - | TRBV27 | CASRPRVAGDQETQYF | TGTGCCAGCAGACCCCGGGTAGCGGGAGACCAAGAGACCCAGTACTTC
- | 16 | TRBJ1-2 | - | TRBV4-2 | CASSQEHIDRRKGYTF | TGTGCCAGCAGCCAAGAGCATATCGACAGGCGCAAGGGCTACACCTTC
- | 14 | TRBJ1-1 | - | TRBV6-5 | CASRPTGPPDRAFF | TGTGCCAGCAGACCGACAGGCCCCCCGGATCGAGCTTTCTTT
- | 13 | TRBJ1-1 | - | TRBV9 | CASSAGLNTEAFF | TGTGCCAGCAGCGCCGGATTGAACACTGAAGCTTTCTTT
- | 15 | TRBJ1-6 | - | TRBV5-6 | CASSLGPRNNSPLHF | TGTGCCAGCAGCTTGGGGCCTCGAAATAATTCACCCCTCCACTTT